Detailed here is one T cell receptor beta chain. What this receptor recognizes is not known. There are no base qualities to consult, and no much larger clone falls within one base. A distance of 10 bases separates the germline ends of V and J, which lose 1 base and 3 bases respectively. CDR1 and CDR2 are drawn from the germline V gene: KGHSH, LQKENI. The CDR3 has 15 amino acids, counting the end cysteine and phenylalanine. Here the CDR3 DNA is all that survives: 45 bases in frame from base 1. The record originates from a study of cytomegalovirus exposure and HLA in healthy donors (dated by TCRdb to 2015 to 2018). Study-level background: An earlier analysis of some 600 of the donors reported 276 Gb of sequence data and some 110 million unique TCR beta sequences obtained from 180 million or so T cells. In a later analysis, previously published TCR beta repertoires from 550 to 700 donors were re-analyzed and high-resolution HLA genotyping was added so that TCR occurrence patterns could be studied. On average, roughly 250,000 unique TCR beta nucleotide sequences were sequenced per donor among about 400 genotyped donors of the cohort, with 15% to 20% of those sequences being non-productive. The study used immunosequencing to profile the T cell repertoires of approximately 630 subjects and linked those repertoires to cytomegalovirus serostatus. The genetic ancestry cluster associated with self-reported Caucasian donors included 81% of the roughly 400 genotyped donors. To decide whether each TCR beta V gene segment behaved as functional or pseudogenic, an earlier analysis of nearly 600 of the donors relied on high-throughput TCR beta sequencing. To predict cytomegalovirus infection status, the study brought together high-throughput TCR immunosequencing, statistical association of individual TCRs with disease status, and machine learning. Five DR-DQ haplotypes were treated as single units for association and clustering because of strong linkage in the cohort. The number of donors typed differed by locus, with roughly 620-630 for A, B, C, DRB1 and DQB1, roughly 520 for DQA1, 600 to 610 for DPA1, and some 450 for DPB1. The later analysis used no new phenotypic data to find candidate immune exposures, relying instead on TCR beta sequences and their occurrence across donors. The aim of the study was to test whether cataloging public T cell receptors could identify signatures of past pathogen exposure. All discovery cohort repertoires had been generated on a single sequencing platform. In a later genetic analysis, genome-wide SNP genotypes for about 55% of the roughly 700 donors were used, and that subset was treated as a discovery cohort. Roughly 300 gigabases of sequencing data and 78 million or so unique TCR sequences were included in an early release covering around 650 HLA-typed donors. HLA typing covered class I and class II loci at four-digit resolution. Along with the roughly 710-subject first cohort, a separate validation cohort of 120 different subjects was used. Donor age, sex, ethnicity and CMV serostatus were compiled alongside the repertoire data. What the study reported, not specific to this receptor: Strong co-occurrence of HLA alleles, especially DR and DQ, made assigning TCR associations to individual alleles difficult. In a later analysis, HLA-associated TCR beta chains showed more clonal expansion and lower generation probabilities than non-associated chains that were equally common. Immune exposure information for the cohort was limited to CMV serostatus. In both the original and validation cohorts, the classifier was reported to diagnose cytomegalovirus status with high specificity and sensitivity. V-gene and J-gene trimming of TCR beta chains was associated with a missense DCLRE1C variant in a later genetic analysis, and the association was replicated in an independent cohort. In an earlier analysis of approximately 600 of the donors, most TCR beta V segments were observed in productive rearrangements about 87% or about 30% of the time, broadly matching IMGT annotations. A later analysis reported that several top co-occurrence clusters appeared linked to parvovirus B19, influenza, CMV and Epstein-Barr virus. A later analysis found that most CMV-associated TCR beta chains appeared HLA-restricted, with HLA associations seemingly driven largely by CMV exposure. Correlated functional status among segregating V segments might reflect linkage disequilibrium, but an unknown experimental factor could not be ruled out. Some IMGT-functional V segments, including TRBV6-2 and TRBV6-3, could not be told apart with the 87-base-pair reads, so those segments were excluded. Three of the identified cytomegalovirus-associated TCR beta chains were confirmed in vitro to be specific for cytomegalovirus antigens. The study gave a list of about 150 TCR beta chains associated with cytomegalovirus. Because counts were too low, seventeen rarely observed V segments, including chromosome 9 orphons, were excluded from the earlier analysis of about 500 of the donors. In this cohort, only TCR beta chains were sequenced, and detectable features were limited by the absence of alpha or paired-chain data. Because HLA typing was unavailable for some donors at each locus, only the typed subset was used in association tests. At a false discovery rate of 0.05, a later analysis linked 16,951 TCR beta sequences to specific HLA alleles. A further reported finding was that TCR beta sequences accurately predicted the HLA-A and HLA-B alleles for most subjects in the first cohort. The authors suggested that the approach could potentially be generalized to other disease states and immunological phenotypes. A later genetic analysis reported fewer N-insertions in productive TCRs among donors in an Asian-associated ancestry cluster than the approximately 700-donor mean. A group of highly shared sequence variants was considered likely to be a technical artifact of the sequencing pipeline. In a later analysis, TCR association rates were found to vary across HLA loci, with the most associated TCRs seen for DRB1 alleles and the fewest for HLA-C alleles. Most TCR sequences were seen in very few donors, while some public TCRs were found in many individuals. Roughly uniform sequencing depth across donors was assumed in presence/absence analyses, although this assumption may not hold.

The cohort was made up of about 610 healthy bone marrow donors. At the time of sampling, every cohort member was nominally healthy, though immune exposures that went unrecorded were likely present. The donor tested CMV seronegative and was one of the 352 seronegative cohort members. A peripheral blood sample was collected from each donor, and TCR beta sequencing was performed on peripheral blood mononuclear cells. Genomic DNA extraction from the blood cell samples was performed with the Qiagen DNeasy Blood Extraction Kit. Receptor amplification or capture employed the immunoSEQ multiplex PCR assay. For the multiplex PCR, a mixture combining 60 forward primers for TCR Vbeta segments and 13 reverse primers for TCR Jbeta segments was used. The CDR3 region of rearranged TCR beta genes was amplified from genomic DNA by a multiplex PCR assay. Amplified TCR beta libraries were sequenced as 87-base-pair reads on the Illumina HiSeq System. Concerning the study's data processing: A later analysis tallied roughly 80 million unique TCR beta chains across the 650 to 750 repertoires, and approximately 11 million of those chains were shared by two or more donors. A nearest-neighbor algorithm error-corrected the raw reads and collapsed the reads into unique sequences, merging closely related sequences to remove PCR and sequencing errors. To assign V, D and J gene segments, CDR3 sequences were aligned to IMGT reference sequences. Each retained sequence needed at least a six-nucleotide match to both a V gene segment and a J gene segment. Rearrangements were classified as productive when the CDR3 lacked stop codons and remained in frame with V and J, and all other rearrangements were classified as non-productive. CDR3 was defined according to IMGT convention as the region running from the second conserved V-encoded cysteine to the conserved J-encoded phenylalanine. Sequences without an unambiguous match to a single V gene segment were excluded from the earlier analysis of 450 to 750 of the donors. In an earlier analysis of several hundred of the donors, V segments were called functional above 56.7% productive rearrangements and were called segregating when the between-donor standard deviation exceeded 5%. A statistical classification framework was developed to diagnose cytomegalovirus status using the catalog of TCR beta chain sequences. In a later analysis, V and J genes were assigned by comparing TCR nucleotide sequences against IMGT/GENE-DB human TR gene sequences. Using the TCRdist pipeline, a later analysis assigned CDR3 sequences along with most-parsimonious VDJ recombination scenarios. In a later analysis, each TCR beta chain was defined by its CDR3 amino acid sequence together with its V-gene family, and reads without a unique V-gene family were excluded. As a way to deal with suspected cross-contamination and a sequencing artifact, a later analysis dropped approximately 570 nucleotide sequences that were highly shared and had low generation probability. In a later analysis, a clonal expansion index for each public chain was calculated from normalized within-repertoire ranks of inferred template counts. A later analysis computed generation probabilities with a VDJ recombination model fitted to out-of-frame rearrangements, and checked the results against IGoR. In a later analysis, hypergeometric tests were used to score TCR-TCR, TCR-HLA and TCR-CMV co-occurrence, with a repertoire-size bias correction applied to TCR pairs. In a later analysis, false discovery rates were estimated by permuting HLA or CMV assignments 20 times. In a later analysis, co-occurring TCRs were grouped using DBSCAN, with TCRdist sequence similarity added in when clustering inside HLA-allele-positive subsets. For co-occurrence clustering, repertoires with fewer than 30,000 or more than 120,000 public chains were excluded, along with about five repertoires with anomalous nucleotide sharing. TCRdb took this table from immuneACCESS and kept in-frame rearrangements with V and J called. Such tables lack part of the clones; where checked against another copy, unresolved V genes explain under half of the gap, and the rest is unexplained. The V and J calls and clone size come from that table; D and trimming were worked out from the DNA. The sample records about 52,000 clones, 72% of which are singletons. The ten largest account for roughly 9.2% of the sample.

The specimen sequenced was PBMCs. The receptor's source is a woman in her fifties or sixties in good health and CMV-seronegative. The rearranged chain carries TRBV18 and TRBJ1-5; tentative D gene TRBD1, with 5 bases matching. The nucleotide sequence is TGTGCCAGCTCACCACAGGGGACTGACAATCAGCCCCAGCATTTT. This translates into CASSPQGTDNQPQHF.